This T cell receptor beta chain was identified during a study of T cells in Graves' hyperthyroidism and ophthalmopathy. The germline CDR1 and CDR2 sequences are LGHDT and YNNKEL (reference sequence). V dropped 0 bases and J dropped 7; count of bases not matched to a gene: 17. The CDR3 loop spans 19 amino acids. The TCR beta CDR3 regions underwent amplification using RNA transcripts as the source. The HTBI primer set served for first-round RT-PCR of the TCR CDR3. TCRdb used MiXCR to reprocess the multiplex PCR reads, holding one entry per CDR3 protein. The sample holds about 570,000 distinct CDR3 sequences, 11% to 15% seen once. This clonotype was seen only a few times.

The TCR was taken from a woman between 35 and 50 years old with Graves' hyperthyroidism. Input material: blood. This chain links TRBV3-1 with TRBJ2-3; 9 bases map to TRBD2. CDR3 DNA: TGTGCCAGCAGCCAAGATGGACCTGAGGCGGGAGGGCCCAAAAATACGCAGTATTTT. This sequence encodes CASSQDGPEAGGPKNTQYF.